This T cell receptor beta chain emerged from a study of vaccination effects on CD4 cells after COVID-19. Broader study findings: After vaccination, at late timepoints, clones induced by infection and by vaccine contracted markedly. The study, lacking early post-infection timepoints, had few convalescent patients. Healthy vaccinees' vaccine-induced clones included only 1 of 255 that recognized common cold coronaviruses.

As regards this clone: Its antigen is not identified.

Clones were read by immunoSEQ multiplex PCR, and TCRdb kept only the in-frame ones, dropping some. Seen here are roughly 35,000 clones, about 60% observed once, and the top ten hold about 15%. Trimming shortened V by 1 base and J by 6 bases, and 11 bases separated the two germline ends. The CDR3 covers 14 residues. Germline V CDR1 and CDR2: MGHRA, YSYEKL. After expansion with viral peptide pools in the ViraFEST assay, antigen-specific CD4+ T cells were sequenced. The culture ran for 10 days before CD4+ T cells were isolated. Having tested negative for nucleocapsid antibodies, the vaccine recipients showed no prior SARS-CoV-2 infection. A few million PBMC were seeded per well and grown in the presence of 9 to 10 IU/ml IL-2 and 9.5 to 10 ug/ml peptides.

The gene calls are TRBV4-1 and TRBJ2-3; D uncertain. The receptor comes from a human donor who received a COVID-19 vaccine. This sample comprised CD4+ T cells from PBMCs cultured with HCoV-OC43 spike peptides, obtained before COVID-19 vaccination. Noted subset: HCoV-OC43 spike overlapping peptide pool stimulation. The CDR3 is CASSQVGSRDTQYF. CDR3 sequence (DNA): TGCGCCAGCAGCCAAGTGGGTTCCCGGGATACGCAGTATTTT.